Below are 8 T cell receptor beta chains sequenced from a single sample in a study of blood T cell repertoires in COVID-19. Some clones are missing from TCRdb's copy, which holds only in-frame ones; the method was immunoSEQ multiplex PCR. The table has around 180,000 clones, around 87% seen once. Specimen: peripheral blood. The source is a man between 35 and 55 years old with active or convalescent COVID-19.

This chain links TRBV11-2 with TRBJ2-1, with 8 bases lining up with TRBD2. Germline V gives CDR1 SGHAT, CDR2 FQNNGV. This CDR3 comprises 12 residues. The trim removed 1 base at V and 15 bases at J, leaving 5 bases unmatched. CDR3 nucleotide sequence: TGTGCCAGCAGCTTAGGGGGGGGACTAGGGTTCTTC. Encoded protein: CASSLGGGLGFF.

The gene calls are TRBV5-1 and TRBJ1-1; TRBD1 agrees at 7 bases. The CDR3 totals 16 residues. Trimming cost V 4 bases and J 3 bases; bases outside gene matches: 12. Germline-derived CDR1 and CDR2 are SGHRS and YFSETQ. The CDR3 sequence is CASSVHRGPGDTEAFF. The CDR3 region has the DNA TGCGCCAGCAGCGTACACAGGGGCCCGGGGGACACTGAAGCTTTCTTT. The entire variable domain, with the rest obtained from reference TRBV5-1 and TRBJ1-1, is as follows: KAGVTQTPRYLIKTRGQQVTLSCSPISGHRSVSWYQQTPGQGLQFLFEYFSETQRNKGNFPGRFSGRQFSNSRSEMNVSTLELGDSALYLCASSVHRGPGDTEAFFGQGTRLTVV.

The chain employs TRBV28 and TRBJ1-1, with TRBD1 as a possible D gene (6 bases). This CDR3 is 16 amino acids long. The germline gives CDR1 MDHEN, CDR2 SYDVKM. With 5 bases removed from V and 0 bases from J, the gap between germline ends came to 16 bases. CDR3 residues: CASSPWSGGLNTEAFF. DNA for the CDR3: TGTGCCAGCAGTCCCTGGTCGGGGGGCCTGAACACTGAAGCTTTCTTT.

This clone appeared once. CDR3 coding DNA: TGCAGCGTTGCCGGGCGGGGAGGGGACTCCTACGAGCAGTACTTC. It translates to CSVAGRGGDSYEQYF. This chain links TRBV29-1 with TRBJ2-7; 7 bases map to TRBD2. The germline V gene encodes CDR1 SQVTM and CDR2 ANQGSEA. The length of the CDR3 is 15 residues. The V and J ends lost 4 bases and 0 bases, in that order; junction bases with no gene match: 9.

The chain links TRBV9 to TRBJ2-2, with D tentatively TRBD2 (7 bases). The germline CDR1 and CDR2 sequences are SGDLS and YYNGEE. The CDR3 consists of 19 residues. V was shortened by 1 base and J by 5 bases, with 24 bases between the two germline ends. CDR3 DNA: TGTGCCAGCAGCGTACATCCCAGTCGGGGGGCGGGAGAGACCGGGGAGCTGTTTTTT. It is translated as CASSVHPSRGAGETGELFF.

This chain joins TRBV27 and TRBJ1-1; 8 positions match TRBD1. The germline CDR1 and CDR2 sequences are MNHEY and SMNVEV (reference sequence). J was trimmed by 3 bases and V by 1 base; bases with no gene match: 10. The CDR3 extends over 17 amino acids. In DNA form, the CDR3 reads TGTGCCAGCAGTTTATTAGGACAGGGTCAAAAGTACACTGAAGCTTTCTTT. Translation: CASSLLGQGQKYTEAFF.

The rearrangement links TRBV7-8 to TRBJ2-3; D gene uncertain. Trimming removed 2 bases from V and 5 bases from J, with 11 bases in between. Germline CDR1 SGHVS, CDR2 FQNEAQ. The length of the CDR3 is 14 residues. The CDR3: CASSLLTQEDTQYF. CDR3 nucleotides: TGTGCCAGCAGCTTACTTACTCAGGAAGATACGCAGTATTTT.

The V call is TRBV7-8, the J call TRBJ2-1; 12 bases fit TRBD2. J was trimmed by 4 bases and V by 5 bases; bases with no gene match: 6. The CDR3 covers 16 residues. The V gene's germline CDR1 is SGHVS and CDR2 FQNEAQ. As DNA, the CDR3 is TGTGCCAGCAGCCCTATGACTAGCGGGGGATACAATGAGCAGTTCTTC. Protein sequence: CASSPMTSGGYNEQFF.